Described below is a single T cell receptor (beta chain) sequence and its context. Under the authors' procedure: For nucleated cells, counts were estimated from reference gene primer amplification. Method: immunoSEQ multiplex PCR; TCRdb's copy keeps in-frame clones and lacks some. Clone size and the V and J calls come from that table; the DNA yielded D and trimming. The repertoire has 130,000 to 150,000 clones, 80% of them found once; the top ten carry 10% to 15%. Germline V gives CDR1 LNHDA, CDR2 SQIVND (reference sequence). V was clipped by 5 bases and J by 5 bases, with 19 bases between them. CDR3 length: 16 residues. The data were taken from a study of blood T cell repertoires in COVID-19.

The sequenced sample consisted of peripheral blood. V usage is TRBV19 and J usage is TRBJ1-3, with D perhaps TRBD1 (5 bases). The receptor comes from a man between 60 and 75 years old with active or convalescent COVID-19. CDR3 sequence reads: CASSDKADWGRNTIYF. The CDR3 DNA reads as TGTGCCAGTAGTGACAAAGCCGACTGGGGCCGAAACACCATATATTTT.